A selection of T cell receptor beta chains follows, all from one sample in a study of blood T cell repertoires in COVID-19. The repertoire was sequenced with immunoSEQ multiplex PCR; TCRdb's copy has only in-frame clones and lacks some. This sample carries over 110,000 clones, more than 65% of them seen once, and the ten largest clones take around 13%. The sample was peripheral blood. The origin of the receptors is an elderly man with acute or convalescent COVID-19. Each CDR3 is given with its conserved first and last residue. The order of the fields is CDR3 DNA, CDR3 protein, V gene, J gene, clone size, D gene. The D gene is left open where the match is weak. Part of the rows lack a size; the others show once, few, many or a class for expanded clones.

CDR3nt: TGTGCCAGCAGTTTAGCGGAGAGGACAGGGGAGTACTTC
CDR3aa: CASSLAERTGEYF
v_gene: TRBV12-3/TRBV12-4
j_gene: TRBJ2-7
abundance: once
d_gene: TRBD1

CDR3nt: TGTGCCAGCAGCCCGATAGCGGTACAAGAGACCCAGTACTTC
CDR3aa: CASSPIAVQETQYF
v_gene: TRBV7-9
j_gene: TRBJ2-5
abundance: few
d_gene: -

CDR3nt: TGTGCCAGCAGTGAAGTAGATGGTCAGGGGCGCGGCTACACCTTC
CDR3aa: CASSEVDGQGRGYTF
v_gene: TRBV6-1
j_gene: TRBJ1-2
abundance: few
d_gene: -

CDR3nt: TGCGCCAGCAGCCCGACCGACTCGTCATATGGGAACACTGAAGCTTTCTTT
CDR3aa: CASSPTDSSYGNTEAFF
v_gene: TRBV5-1
j_gene: TRBJ1-1
abundance: -
d_gene: -

CDR3nt: TGTGCCAGCAGTCTCGACACCAATGAGCAGTTCTTC
CDR3aa: CASSLDTNEQFF
v_gene: TRBV28
j_gene: TRBJ2-1
abundance: -
d_gene: -

CDR3nt: TGTGCCAGCAGTTCACCGATAGGTCGACCTAATGGGGGCCGGGAGACCCAGTACTTC
CDR3aa: CASSSPIGRPNGGRETQYF
v_gene: TRBV28
j_gene: TRBJ2-5
abundance: -
d_gene: -

CDR3nt: TGCGCCAGCAGCTTGGCACAGGGGCCGAGCACCGGGGAGCTGTTTTTT
CDR3aa: CASSLAQGPSTGELFF
v_gene: TRBV5-1
j_gene: TRBJ2-2
abundance: -
d_gene: TRBD1

CDR3nt: TGTGCCAGCATCAGCGGGACTAGGGACGAGCAGTACTTC
CDR3aa: CASISGTRDEQYF
v_gene: TRBV25-1
j_gene: TRBJ2-7
abundance: -
d_gene: TRBD2

CDR3nt: TGTGCCAGCAGCCGGGGGGAGTTTTTGTCCCTAAGGGGTGAAAAACTGTTTTTT
CDR3aa: CASSRGEFLSLRGEKLFF
v_gene: TRBV4-2
j_gene: TRBJ1-4
abundance: -
d_gene: -

CDR3nt: TGTGCCAGCAGCCCCCGGGGGTCCCCCTACAATGAGCAGTTCTTC
CDR3aa: CASSPRGSPYNEQFF
v_gene: TRBV9
j_gene: TRBJ2-1
abundance: few
d_gene: -

CDR3nt: TGTGCCAGCAGTGTGTTCGGGAGCGGCTACGAGCAGTACTTC
CDR3aa: CASSVFGSGYEQYF
v_gene: TRBV2
j_gene: TRBJ2-7
abundance: -
d_gene: -

CDR3nt: TGTGCCAGCAGCCCTCGACTAGCGGTGAACACCGGGGAGCTGTTTTTT
CDR3aa: CASSPRLAVNTGELFF
v_gene: TRBV5-4
j_gene: TRBJ2-2
abundance: -
d_gene: TRBD2

CDR3nt: TGTGCCAGCAGTTCCGGACAGGGGGGCCCTAATGAAAAACTGTTTTTT
CDR3aa: CASSSGQGGPNEKLFF
v_gene: TRBV6-2/TRBV6-3
j_gene: TRBJ1-4
abundance: -
d_gene: TRBD1

CDR3nt: TGTGCCAGTAGCAACAGCGGGACAGGGAATCGACCCCTCCACTTT
CDR3aa: CASSNSGTGNRPLHF
v_gene: TRBV19
j_gene: TRBJ1-6
abundance: -
d_gene: TRBD1

CDR3nt: TGTGCCAGCAGTTTATGGATAGGGGCACACGAGCAGTACTTC
CDR3aa: CASSLWIGAHEQYF
v_gene: TRBV27
j_gene: TRBJ2-7
abundance: few
d_gene: -

CDR3nt: TGTGCCAGCAGCCCCGGTAATAGCCATCCCTACAATGAGCAGTTCTTC
CDR3aa: CASSPGNSHPYNEQFF
v_gene: TRBV9
j_gene: TRBJ2-1
abundance: -
d_gene: -

CDR3nt: TGTGCCAGCGGGGACTACTTCTCTGGGGCCAACGTCCTGACTTTC
CDR3aa: CASGDYFSGANVLTF
v_gene: TRBV6-5
j_gene: TRBJ2-6
abundance: few
d_gene: TRBD2

CDR3nt: TGCGCCAGCAGCGTAACAGGGGTGCGAGAGACCCAGTACTTC
CDR3aa: CASSVTGVRETQYF
v_gene: TRBV4-1
j_gene: TRBJ2-5
abundance: -
d_gene: TRBD1

CDR3nt: TGTGCCAGCAGCACCATGGACAGGGCGAACTCACCCCTCCACTTT
CDR3aa: CASSTMDRANSPLHF
v_gene: TRBV9
j_gene: TRBJ1-6
abundance: -
d_gene: TRBD1

CDR3nt: TGTGCCACCAGCAGAGATACGGTATCTAACTATGGCTACACCTTC
CDR3aa: CATSRDTVSNYGYTF
v_gene: TRBV15
j_gene: TRBJ1-2
abundance: -
d_gene: -

CDR3nt: TGTGCCAGCAGGTCCGGACCCGGGAAAGCTTTCTTT
CDR3aa: CASRSGPGKAFF
v_gene: TRBV27
j_gene: TRBJ1-1
abundance: -
d_gene: -

CDR3nt: TGTGCCAGCAAACTTCTGGGACAGAGCTCCTACGAGCAGTACTTC
CDR3aa: CASKLLGQSSYEQYF
v_gene: TRBV5-8
j_gene: TRBJ2-7
abundance: -
d_gene: TRBD1

CDR3nt: TGTGCCAGCAGTACAGGGGGCCTCTATGGCTACACCTTC
CDR3aa: CASSTGGLYGYTF
v_gene: TRBV6-5
j_gene: TRBJ1-2
abundance: -
d_gene: TRBD1

CDR3nt: TGTGCCAGCAGTTTATTCCCCTTGACAGGCGCCTCTCTCTACGAGCAGTACTTC
CDR3aa: CASSLFPLTGASLYEQYF
v_gene: TRBV27
j_gene: TRBJ2-7
abundance: -
d_gene: -

CDR3nt: TGTGCCAGCCTTGAGGAGCGGGGGAGTGAGCAGTTCTTC
CDR3aa: CASLEERGSEQFF
v_gene: TRBV2
j_gene: TRBJ2-1
abundance: -
d_gene: TRBD2

CDR3nt: TGTGCCAGCAGCTCGACAGGGTATGGAGATACGCAGTATTTT
CDR3aa: CASSSTGYGDTQYF
v_gene: TRBV7-8
j_gene: TRBJ2-3
abundance: -
d_gene: TRBD1

CDR3nt: TGTGCCAGCCAAACCCCGGGACAGCCCCAGCATTTT
CDR3aa: CASQTPGQPQHF
v_gene: TRBV6-5
j_gene: TRBJ1-5
abundance: few
d_gene: -

CDR3nt: TGTGCCAGTTCGGACAGGTTCAATGAAAAACTGTTTTTT
CDR3aa: CASSDRFNEKLFF
v_gene: TRBV27
j_gene: TRBJ1-4
abundance: once
d_gene: TRBD1

CDR3nt: TGTGCCAGCAGCCGCGGACAGGGGGCATCTGAAGGCTACACCTTC
CDR3aa: CASSRGQGASEGYTF
v_gene: TRBV7-9
j_gene: TRBJ1-2
abundance: -
d_gene: TRBD1